This note documents a single TCR beta chain sequence. The data belong to a study of blood T cell repertoires in COVID-19. Looking at the study overall: Samples representing acute and convalescent COVID-19 were sourced from the United States, Italy and Spain. In each case, the material was cDNA or gDNA derived from T cells, B-cell-depleted T cells, or PBMCs.

In the original processing: Scientists estimated how many nucleated cells there were by amplifying reference gene primers. The table came from immunoSEQ multiplex PCR; TCRdb's copy has only in-frame clones and leaves some out. V and J calls and clone size come straight from that table; D and trimming were deduced from the DNA. The sample includes approximately 47,000 clones, 86% seen only once; the top ten take 2% to 2.5%. V was pared by 5 bases and J by 4 bases, with 11 bases between. There are 13 residues in the CDR3. Per the germline V gene, CDR1 is MNHEY and CDR2 is SVGAGI. Sequencing was performed on peripheral blood. The clonotype was recovered from a woman aged 55-69 years with acute or convalescent COVID-19. The V and J genes are TRBV6-5 and TRBJ1-2; no firm D call. CDR3 sequence reads: CASSPPGSYGYTF. CDR3 in DNA: TGTGCCAGCAGTCCCCCAGGATCCTATGGCTACACCTTC.